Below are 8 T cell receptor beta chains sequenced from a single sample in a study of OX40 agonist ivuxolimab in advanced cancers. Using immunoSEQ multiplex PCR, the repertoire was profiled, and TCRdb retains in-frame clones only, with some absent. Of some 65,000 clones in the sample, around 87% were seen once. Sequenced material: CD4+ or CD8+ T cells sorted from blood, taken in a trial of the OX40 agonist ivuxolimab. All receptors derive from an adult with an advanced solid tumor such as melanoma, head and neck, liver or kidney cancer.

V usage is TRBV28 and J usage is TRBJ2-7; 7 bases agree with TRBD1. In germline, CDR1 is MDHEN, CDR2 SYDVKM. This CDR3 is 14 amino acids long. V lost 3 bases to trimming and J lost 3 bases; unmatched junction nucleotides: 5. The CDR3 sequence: CASSLLQGNYEQYF. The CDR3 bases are TGTGCCAGCAGTTTGTTACAGGGGAACTACGAGCAGTACTTC. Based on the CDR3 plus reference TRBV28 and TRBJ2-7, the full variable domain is DVKVTQSSRYLVKRTGEKVFLECVQDMDHENMFWYRQDPGLGLRLIYFSYDVKMKEKGDIPEGYSVSREKKERFSLILESASTNQTSMYLCASSLLQGNYEQYFGPGTRLTVT.

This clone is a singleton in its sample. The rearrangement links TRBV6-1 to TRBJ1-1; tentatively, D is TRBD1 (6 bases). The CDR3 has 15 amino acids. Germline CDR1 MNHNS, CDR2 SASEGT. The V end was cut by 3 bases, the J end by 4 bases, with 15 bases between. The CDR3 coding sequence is TGTGCCAGCAGTGATGTGGGCAGGGGAAGCACTGAAGCTTTCTTT. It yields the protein CASSDVGRGSTEAFF.

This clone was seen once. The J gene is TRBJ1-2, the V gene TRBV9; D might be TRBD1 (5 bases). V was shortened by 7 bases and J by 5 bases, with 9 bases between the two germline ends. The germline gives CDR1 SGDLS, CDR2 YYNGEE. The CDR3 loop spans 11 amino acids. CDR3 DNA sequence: TGTGCCAGCTGGGGCCTTTATGGCTACACCTTC. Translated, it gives CASWGLYGYTF.

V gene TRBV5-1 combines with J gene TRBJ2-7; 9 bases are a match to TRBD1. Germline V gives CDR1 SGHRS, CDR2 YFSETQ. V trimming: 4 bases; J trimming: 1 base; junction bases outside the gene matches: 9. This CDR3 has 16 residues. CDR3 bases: TGCGCCAGCAGCCCCGGAGGGGGGACAGGGTCCTACGAGCAGTACTTC. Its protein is CASSPGGGTGSYEQYF.

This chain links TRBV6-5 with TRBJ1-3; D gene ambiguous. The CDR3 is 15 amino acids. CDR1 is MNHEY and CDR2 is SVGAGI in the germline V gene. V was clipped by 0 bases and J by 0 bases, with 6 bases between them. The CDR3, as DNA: TGTGCCAGCAGTTACTCGACCCACTCTGGAAACACCATATATTTT. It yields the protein CASSYSTHSGNTIYF.

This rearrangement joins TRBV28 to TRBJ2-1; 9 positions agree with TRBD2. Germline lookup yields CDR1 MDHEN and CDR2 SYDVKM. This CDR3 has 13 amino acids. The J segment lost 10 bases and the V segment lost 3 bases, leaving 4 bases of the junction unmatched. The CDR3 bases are TGTGCCAGCAGTTTTGTACTAGCGGGCGAGCAGTTCTTC. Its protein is CASSFVLAGEQFF.

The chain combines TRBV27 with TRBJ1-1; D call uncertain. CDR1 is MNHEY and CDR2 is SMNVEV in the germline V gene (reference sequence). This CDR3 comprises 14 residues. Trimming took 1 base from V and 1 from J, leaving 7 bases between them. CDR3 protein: CASSLFAENTEAFF. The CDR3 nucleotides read TGTGCCAGCAGTTTATTCGCAGAGAACACTGAAGCTTTCTTT.

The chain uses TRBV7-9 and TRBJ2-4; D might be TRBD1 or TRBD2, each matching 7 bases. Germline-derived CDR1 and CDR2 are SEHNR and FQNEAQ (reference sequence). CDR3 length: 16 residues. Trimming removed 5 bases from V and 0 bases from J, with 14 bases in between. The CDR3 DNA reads TGTGCCAGCAGCAAGGGGGCTAGCGGAGCCAAAAACATTCAGTACTTC. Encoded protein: CASSKGASGAKNIQYF.